This T cell receptor (beta chain) was recovered during a study of cytomegalovirus exposure and HLA in healthy donors. Notes on the study in general: Some V segments, TRBV6-2 and TRBV6-3 among them, were indistinguishable and were therefore excluded. The listing of 150 to 200 TCR beta chains classed them as cytomegalovirus-associated. Researchers reported from a later analysis that most CMV-associated TCR beta chains appeared HLA-restricted. The majority of TCR sequences were rare, yet some public TCRs appeared in many donors.

Primers included in the PCR were 60 Vbeta and 13 Jbeta primers. Produced via immunoSEQ multiplex PCR; TCRdb's table is partial and in-frame only. This sample has about 55,000 clones; 75% to 80% occur once, and the top ten carry about 2.3%. The CDR3 is 16 residues long. The germline V gene encodes CDR1 MRHNA and CDR2 SNTAGT. The V gene end was trimmed by 6 bases and the J gene end by 0 bases; junction bases not matched to a gene: 10. This clone was seen more than once but under ten times. Its antigen is unidentified. The specimen sequenced was PBMCs. The V and J genes are TRBV6-4 and TRBJ2-7, with 8 bases matching TRBD1. This sequence originates from a female donor in good health and CMV-seronegative. CDR3 bases: TGTGCCAGCAGCTTTGAAAGACAGGGGAGCTCCTACGAGCAGTACTTC. Translation: CASSFERQGSSYEQYF.